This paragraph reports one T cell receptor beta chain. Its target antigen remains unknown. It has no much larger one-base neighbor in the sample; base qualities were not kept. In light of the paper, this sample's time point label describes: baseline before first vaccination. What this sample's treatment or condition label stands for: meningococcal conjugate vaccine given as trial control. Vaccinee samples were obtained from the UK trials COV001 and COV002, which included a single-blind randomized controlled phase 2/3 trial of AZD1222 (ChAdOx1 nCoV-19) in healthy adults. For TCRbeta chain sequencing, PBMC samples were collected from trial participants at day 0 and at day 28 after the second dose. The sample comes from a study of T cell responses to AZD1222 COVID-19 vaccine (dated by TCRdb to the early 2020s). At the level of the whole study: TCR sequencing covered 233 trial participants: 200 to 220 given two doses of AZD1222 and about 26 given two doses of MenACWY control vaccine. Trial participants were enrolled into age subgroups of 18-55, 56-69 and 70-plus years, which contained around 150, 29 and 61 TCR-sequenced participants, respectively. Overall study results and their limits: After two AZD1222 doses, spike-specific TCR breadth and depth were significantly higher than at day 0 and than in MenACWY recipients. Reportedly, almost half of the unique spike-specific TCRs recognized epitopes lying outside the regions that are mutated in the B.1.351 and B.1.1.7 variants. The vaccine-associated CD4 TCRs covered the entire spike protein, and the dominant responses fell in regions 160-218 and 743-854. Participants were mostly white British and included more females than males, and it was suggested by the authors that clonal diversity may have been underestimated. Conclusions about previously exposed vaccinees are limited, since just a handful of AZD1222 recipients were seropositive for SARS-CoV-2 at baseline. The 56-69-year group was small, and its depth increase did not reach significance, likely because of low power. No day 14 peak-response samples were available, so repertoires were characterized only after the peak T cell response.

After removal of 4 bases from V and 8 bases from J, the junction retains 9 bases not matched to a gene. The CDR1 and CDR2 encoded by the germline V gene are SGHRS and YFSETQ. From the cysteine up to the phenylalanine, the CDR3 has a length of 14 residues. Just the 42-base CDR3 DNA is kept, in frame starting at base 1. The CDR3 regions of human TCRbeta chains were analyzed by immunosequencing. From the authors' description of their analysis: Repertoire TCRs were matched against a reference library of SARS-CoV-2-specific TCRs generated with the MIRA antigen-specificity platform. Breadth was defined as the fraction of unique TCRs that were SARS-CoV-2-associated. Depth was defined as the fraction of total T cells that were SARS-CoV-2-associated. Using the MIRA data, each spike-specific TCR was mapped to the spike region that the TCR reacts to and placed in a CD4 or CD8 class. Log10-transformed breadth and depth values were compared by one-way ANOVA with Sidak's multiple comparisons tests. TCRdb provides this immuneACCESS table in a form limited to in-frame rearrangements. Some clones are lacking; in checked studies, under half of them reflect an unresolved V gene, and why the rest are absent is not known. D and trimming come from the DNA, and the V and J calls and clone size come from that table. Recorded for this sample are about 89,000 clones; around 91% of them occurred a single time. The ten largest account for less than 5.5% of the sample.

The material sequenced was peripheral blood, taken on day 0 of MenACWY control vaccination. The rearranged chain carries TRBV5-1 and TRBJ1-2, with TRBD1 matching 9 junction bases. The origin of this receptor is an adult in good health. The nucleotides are TGCGCCAGCAGCACGGGGACAGGGTGGCAGGGCTACACCTTC. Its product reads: CASSTGTGWQGYTF.